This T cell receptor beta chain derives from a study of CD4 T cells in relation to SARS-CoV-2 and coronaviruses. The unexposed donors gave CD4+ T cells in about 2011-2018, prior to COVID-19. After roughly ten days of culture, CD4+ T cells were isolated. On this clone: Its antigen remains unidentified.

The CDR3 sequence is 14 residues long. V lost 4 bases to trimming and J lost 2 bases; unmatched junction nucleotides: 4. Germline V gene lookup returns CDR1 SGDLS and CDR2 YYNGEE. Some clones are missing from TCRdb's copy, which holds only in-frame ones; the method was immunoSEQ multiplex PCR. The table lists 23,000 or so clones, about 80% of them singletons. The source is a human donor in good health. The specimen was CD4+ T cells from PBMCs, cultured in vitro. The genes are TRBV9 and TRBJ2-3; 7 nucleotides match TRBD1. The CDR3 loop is CASSPTGDTDTQYF. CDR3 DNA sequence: TGTGCCAGCAGCCCTACAGGGGACACAGATACGCAGTATTTT.